The 5 T cell receptor beta chains given below trace back to one sample, sequenced in a study of response to subunit inactivated influenza vaccine. TCRdb redid the calling of the RT-PCR reads with MiXCR, one entry per CDR3 protein. This table holds some 850,000 distinct CDR3 sequences, 15% to 20% found once. This sample comprised PBMCs from blood, obtained 5 to 6 days after vaccination. The receptors here all came from a man in his fifties who received an inactivated influenza vaccine.

The sample holds a few counts of this clonotype. V is TRBV18 and J is TRBJ2-1, with D possibly TRBD1 on 5 matching bases. The germline V gene encodes CDR1 KGHSH and CDR2 LQKENI. The CDR3 is made up of 14 amino acids. V lost 1 base and J 9 bases, leaving 13 bases between the germline ends. CDR3 coding DNA: TGTGCCAGCTCACCACTCTCAGGGTCAGGTGAGCAGTTCTTC. Translating gives CASSPLSGSGEQFF.

V is TRBV20-1 and J is TRBJ2-1, with 13 bases matching TRBD2. The CDR3 extends over 14 amino acids. The V segment lost 6 bases and the J segment 7 bases; nucleotides outside the gene matches: 6. Germline-derived CDR1 and CDR2 are DFQATT and SNEGSKA (reference sequence). The CDR3 is CSAKALAGGNEQFF. The CDR3 bases are TGCAGTGCCAAGGCACTAGCGGGGGGGAATGAGCAGTTCTTC.

The chain carries TRBV7-2 and TRBJ2-3; the match to TRBD2 covers 10 bases. CDR1 is SGHTA, CDR2 FQGNSA, per germline. Trimming cost V 5 bases and J 7 bases; bases outside gene matches: 12. The CDR3 is 16 amino acids. This chain's CDR3 is CASSPISSGSPNTQYF. CDR3 bases: TGTGCCAGCAGCCCCATTTCTAGCGGGAGCCCGAATACGCAGTATTTT.

This chain uses TRBV27 with TRBJ2-7, with 9 bases matching TRBD2. This CDR3 is 15 amino acids long. V lost 9 bases, J lost 3 bases, and 12 bases stayed unmatched. Germline V gene lookup returns CDR1 MNHEY and CDR2 SMNVEV (reference sequence). For the CDR3, the DNA is TGTGCCAGAACCGGGACTAGCTCCAGTCTCTACGAGCAGTACTTC. Its translation is CARTGTSSSLYEQYF.

This clonotype appeared many times. The V and J genes are TRBV20-1 and TRBJ2-3; D remains unclear. Germline values: CDR1 DFQATT, CDR2 SNEGSKA (reference sequence). This CDR3 spans 13 amino acids. V shed 6 bases and J shed 0 bases, with 10 bases lying between them. The CDR3 loop is CSAEVSSTDTQYF. The CDR3 DNA follows: TGCAGTGCCGAAGTCTCTAGCACAGATACGCAGTATTTT.